One sample yielded the 24 T cell receptor beta chains listed below, sequenced in a study of beta chain features in type 1 diabetes. TCRB transcripts that were expressed got sequenced, as all of the isolated RNA had been reverse transcribed. Produced via immunoSEQ multiplex PCR; TCRdb's table is partial and in-frame only. The table shows around 200,000 clones, with about 13% occurring only once. Material: central memory CD4+ T cells from blood. These receptors were taken from a woman in her late teens or twenties in good health.

This clone was observed a handful of times. This rearrangement joins TRBV5-4 to TRBJ2-5; 7 nucleotides agree with TRBD1. The CDR3 is 16 amino acids. V shed 1 base, J shed 5 bases, and the junction held 11 bases outside the gene matches. The germline V gene encodes CDR1 SGHNT and CDR2 YYREEE (reference sequence). CDR3 sequence reads: CASSLTGVGGTETQYF. The CDR3 bases are TGTGCCAGCAGCTTGACAGGGGTGGGTGGCACGGAGACCCAGTACTTC.

The chain combines TRBV11-1 with TRBJ1-2; 8 bases match TRBD1. After removal of 5 bases from V and 3 bases from J, the junction contained 5 bases not matched to a gene. The CDR3 sequence is 14 residues long. In germline, CDR1 is SGHAT, CDR2 FQDESV (reference sequence). The CDR3: CASSRDRLDYGYTF. Written as DNA, the CDR3 is TGTGCCAGCAGCCGGGACAGGTTGGACTATGGCTACACCTTC.

This clone was seen more than once but under ten times. The chain recombines TRBV16 with TRBJ2-7, with D possibly matching TRBD2 (5 bases). From germline, CDR1 is KGHSY and CDR2 FQNENV. The CDR3 sequence is 15 residues long. Trimming stripped 3 bases from V and 3 bases from J, with 15 bases between. The CDR3 DNA reads TGTGCCAGCAGCCACCTTTTCGGAGGAGGCTACGAGCAGTACTTC. This sequence encodes CASSHLFGGGYEQYF.

This clone was picked up a small number of times. The gene calls are TRBV7-9 and TRBJ2-2; D not resolved. V lost 3 bases, J lost 6 bases, and 5 bases lay in between. The length of the CDR3 is 12 residues. Germline CDR1 SEHNR, CDR2 FQNEAQ (reference sequence). In nucleotides, the CDR3 is TGTGCCAGCAGCTTTTCGGCCGGGGAGCTGTTTTTT. Protein product: CASSFSAGELFF.

The CDR3 DNA sequence: TGTGCCAGCAGCAAGACAGGGGATTCACAAGAGACCCAGTACTTC. As protein: CASSKTGDSQETQYF. The rearrangement joins TRBV5-5 to TRBJ2-5, with 8 bases fitting TRBD1. There are 15 residues in the CDR3. The V gene's germline CDR1 is SGHKS and CDR2 YYEKEE (reference sequence). J lost 2 bases, V lost 4 bases, and 7 bases had no gene match.

The chain combines TRBV28 with TRBJ2-6; TRBD1 matches at 7 bases. V gave up 5 bases and J gave up 3 bases; unmatched junction bases: 4. CDR1 MDHEN and CDR2 SYDVKM come from the germline V gene. This CDR3 contains 15 residues. CDR3 residues: CASSPTGSGANVLTF. Here the CDR3 DNA reads TGTGCCAGCAGTCCGACAGGGAGTGGGGCCAACGTCCTGACTTTC.

The chain combines TRBV10-3 with TRBJ2-5, with D possibly matching TRBD2 (6 bases). V was trimmed by 3 bases and J by 5 bases, leaving 10 bases between them. The germline CDR1 and CDR2 sequences are ENHRY and SYGVKD. The CDR3 loop spans 13 amino acids. The CDR3 sequence: CAISDTSQETQYF. The CDR3 coding sequence is TGTGCCATCAGTGACACTAGCCAGGAGACCCAGTACTTC.

This clone has just a few counts. The V gene is TRBV20-1, the J gene TRBJ1-4; no reliable D call. The V gene lost 6 bases and the J gene lost 4 bases, with 6 bases spanning the gap. The CDR3 consists of 11 residues. Germline V gives CDR1 DFQATT, CDR2 SNEGSKA (reference sequence). The CDR3 bases are TGCAGTGCCAGGAATAATGAAAAACTGTTTTTT. Its protein product is CSARNNEKLFF.

This clone was recorded a few times. This chain joins TRBV9 and TRBJ2-5; TRBD2 aligns across 8 bases. The J call is doubtful: the DNA matches TRBJ2-7 better. Germline V gene data show CDR1 as SGDLS and CDR2 as YYNGEE. This CDR3 contains 14 residues. CDR3 sequence: CASSGSGNLYEQYF. The DNA of the CDR3 is TGTGCCAGCAGCGGTAGCGGGAACCTCTACGAGCAGTACTTC.

This clone was detected a few times. This chain uses TRBV25-1 with TRBJ2-7; D may be TRBD2 (5 bases). Deletions cut 4 bases from V and 0 bases from J, with 22 bases between. Germline CDR1 reads MGHDK; CDR2 reads SYGVNS. The CDR3 spans 18 residues. The CDR3 loop is CASSGHRGSAADSYEQYF. CDR3 DNA sequence: TGTGCCAGCAGTGGCCATCGGGGTTCAGCGGCCGACTCCTACGAGCAGTACTTC.

The chain recombines TRBV2 with TRBJ2-7; unclear D gene. Between the trimmed V and J ends, which lost 2 bases and 4 bases, there was a span of 6 bases. This CDR3 is built from 12 residues. The germline V gene encodes CDR1 SNHLY and CDR2 FYNNEI. The CDR3 sequence is CASSENSYEQYF. The CDR3 DNA is TGTGCCAGCAGTGAAAACAGTTACGAGCAGTACTTC.

The chain joins TRBV6-5 to TRBJ2-5; TRBD1 might be the D (5 bases). This CDR3 has 15 residues. Germline values: CDR1 MNHEY, CDR2 SVGAGI. Trimming stripped 2 bases from V and 5 bases from J, with 15 bases between. Here the CDR3 DNA reads TGTGCCAGCAGTTACGGGTCAGGGCCTGTGGAGACCCAGTACTTC. This translates into CASSYGSGPVETQYF.

This sequence joins TRBV5-1 and TRBJ1-2; D is unresolved. The V end lost 0 bases, the J end lost 0 bases, and 6 bases lay between the germline ends. The CDR3 spans 14 residues. Germline V gene lookup returns CDR1 SGHRS and CDR2 YFSETQ. CDR3 sequence: CASSLDRANYGYTF. The CDR3 DNA reads as TGCGCCAGCAGCTTGGACAGAGCTAACTATGGCTACACCTTC.

This clone appeared a few times. The chain uses TRBV15 and TRBJ2-1; D is perhaps TRBD2 (6 bases). Germline V gene data show CDR1 as LNHNV and CDR2 as YYDKDF (reference sequence). V lost 3 bases and J lost 0, with 15 bases in between. The CDR3 consists of 17 residues. CDR3 sequence (DNA): TGTGCCACCAGCAGGGACTACATCGGAAGCTCCTACAATGAGCAGTTCTTC. It is translated as CATSRDYIGSSYNEQFF.

This clone was counted between two and nine times. V and J are TRBV30 and TRBJ2-5; a weak D match, TRBD1 (6 bases). Between the trimmed V and J ends, which lost 2 bases and 5 bases, there was a span of 9 bases. The germline CDR1 and CDR2 sequences are GTSNPN and SVGIG (reference sequence). The CDR3 covers 12 residues. The DNA for the CDR3 is TGTGCCTGGAGTTCCAGGGGTGAGACCCAGTACTTC. This encodes CAWSSRGETQYF.

This clone showed up just a few times. The chain has TRBV7-2 and TRBJ1-2; TRBD1 matches at 9 bases. Germline CDR1 SGHTA, CDR2 FQGNSA. Germline trimming cut 6 bases from V and 4 bases from J; bases unmatched to any gene: 9. The CDR3 contains 15 residues. CDR3: CASRLQGAVLYGYTF. In nucleotides, the CDR3 is TGTGCCAGCAGGTTACAGGGGGCTGTGCTCTATGGCTACACCTTC.

The rearrangement uses TRBV29-1 and TRBJ2-7; D not resolved. Germline V CDR1 and CDR2: SQVTM, ANQGSEA. There are 15 residues in the CDR3. V shed 1 base and J shed 2 bases, with 15 bases lying between them. The CDR3 coding sequence is TGCAGCGTTGAAGTGGAGCGCGGCGTCACCTACGAGCAGTACTTC. This gives the protein CSVEVERGVTYEQYF.

At least ten counts were recorded for this clone. The chain couples TRBV7-9 to TRBJ2-7; D unclear. Between the trimmed V and J ends, which lost 8 bases and 5 bases, there was a span of 10 bases. This CDR3 spans 11 amino acids. Germline V lookup: CDR1 SEHNR, CDR2 FQNEAQ (reference sequence). The CDR3 coding sequence is TGTGCCAGCCAGCGATTCCACGAGCAGTACTTC. Its translation is CASQRFHEQYF.

This clone was counted a few times. The chain is built from TRBV2 and TRBJ1-4; no clear D gene. V lost 7 bases to trimming and J lost 6 bases, with 15 bases between them. CDR3 size: 14 residues. Germline V gene lookup returns CDR1 SNHLY and CDR2 FYNNEI. The CDR3 is CASIFGSSHEKLFF. The CDR3 coding sequence is TGTGCCAGCATCTTCGGGTCATCCCATGAAAAACTGTTTTTT. The variable domain in full, with the rest retrieved from reference TRBV2 and TRBJ1-4, is EPEVTQTPSHQVTQMGQEVILRCVPISNHLYFYWYRQILGQKVEFLVSFYNNEISEKSEIFDDQFSVERPDGSNFTLKIRSTKLEDSAMYFCASIFGSSHEKLFFGSGTQLSVL.

This clone was observed a few times. The gene calls are TRBV30 and TRBJ1-3; D not resolved. Germline-derived CDR1 and CDR2 are GTSNPN and SVGIG (reference sequence). Trimming left V 7 bases short and J 0 bases short, with 7 bases between. This CDR3 has 12 amino acids. The CDR3: CALLRSGNTIYF. The DNA for the CDR3 is TGTGCCTTACTTCGCTCTGGAAACACCATATATTTT.

The chain has TRBV6-1 and TRBJ2-1; 10 bases map to TRBD2. V lost 5 bases, J lost 7 bases, and 5 bases stayed unmatched. This CDR3 is 14 amino acids long. Germline loops: CDR1 MNHNS, CDR2 SASEGT. In nucleotides, the CDR3 is TGTGCCAGCAGTCGGACTAGCGGCCCTAATGAGCAGTTCTTC. It codes for CASSRTSGPNEQFF.

The rearrangement links TRBV7-9 to TRBJ2-7; D unclear. The ends were cut back, 2 bases at V and 5 bases at J, with 7 bases in the middle. CDR3 length equals 12 residues. Germline CDR1 reads SEHNR; CDR2 reads FQNEAQ (reference sequence). The CDR3 region is CASSLNSDEQYF. CDR3 bases: TGTGCCAGCAGCTTAAATTCGGACGAGCAGTACTTC.

V and J are TRBV5-1 and TRBJ2-7, with a possible D match to TRBD2 (5 bases). This CDR3 contains 15 residues. Germline V gene sequence: CDR1 SGHRS, CDR2 YFSETQ. The V gene lost 4 bases and the J gene lost 2 bases, with 16 bases spanning the gap. The CDR3 spells CASSPVASSTYEQYF. CDR3 nucleotides: TGCGCCAGCAGCCCGGTGGCTAGCAGTACCTACGAGCAGTACTTC.

The chain combines TRBV28 with TRBJ2-7; maybe TRBD2 (5 bases). This CDR3 has 15 amino acids. Germline V gene lookup returns CDR1 MDHEN and CDR2 SYDVKM. V gave up 5 bases and J gave up 0 bases, with 14 bases separating them. CDR3 sequence reads: CASSGGLFSSYEQYF. CDR3 coding DNA: TGTGCCAGCAGTGGAGGACTGTTCTCCTCCTACGAGCAGTACTTC.